The source of this TCR beta chain is a study of molecular identifiers for immune sequencing clone quantification. This clonotype was seen more than once but under ten times. Sequencing libraries of naive CD8 cells derived from approximately 20,000 to 1,000,000 sorted cells with 10%, 30% or 50% RNA. TCRdb fed the PCR reads into MiXCR, producing one record per CDR3 protein. Of approximately 550,000 distinct CDR3 sequences listed, around 21% are singletons. The CDR3 has 16 residues. V lost 6 bases, J lost 9 bases, and 11 bases stayed unmatched. CDR1 is LNHDA, CDR2 SQIVND, per germline (reference sequence).

The sample taken for sequencing was naive CD8+ T cells from blood, with Jurkat cell RNA spiked in. Subset indicated: FACS-sorted CD8+CD4-CCR7+CD45RA+ naive T cells. This chain connects TRBV19 to TRBJ2-1; 13 positions match TRBD2. This clonotype was obtained from a human donor in good health. Some libraries in this study had Jurkat cell RNA spiked in. The chain's CDR3 is CASSHATSGRAREQFF. CDR3 nucleotide sequence: TGTGCCAGTAGCCACGCCACTAGCGGGAGGGCCCGTGAGCAGTTCTTC.